The following is a T cell receptor (beta chain) sequence with its context. What it binds is unknown. The CDR3 is 13 amino acids. Unmatched junction bases numbered 5, after V lost 8 bases and J lost 5 bases. Per the germline V gene, CDR1 is MNHEY and CDR2 is SMNVEV (reference sequence). This record comes from a study of OX40 agonist ivuxolimab in advanced cancers. For the study at large: A mean age of about 56 years, range about 20 to 79, was recorded, and 70% to 85% were male. Prior checkpoint blockade (anti-PD-1, anti-PD-L1 or anti-CTLA-4) was permitted; over 30% had it. Points from the study as a whole: No determination was made of the antigen specificity of the expanded peripheral T cells.

On cycle 4 day 1 and cycle 7 day 1, as well as at baseline, blood was sampled. Assay: immunoSEQ multiplex PCR; the TCRdb copy retains only in-frame clones and omits some. The repertoire has some 22,000 clones, around 87% of them found once; the top ten carry roughly 17%. The specimen was CD4+ or CD8+ T cells sorted from blood, collected in a trial of the OX40 agonist ivuxolimab. The chain has TRBV27 and TRBJ2-5; TRBD1 matches 10 bases. This clonotype originated in an adult with an advanced solid tumor such as melanoma, head and neck, liver or kidney cancer. CDR3 amino acids: CASGTGAGETQYF. CDR3 in DNA: TGTGCCAGCGGGACAGGGGCTGGGGAGACCCAGTACTTC.